This TCR beta chain was identified during a study of CD8 T cells in Susac syndrome. Study conclusions and caveats: TCR sequencing and HLA analysis covered a relatively small number of individuals.

The RNA input was about 0.45 to 1 ug, and it was reverse transcribed with random hexamers. Coverage of TCR beta CDR3 amplification by immunoSEQ multiplex PCR extended to 54 Vbeta and 13 Jbeta. TCRdb re-derived calls from the immunoSEQ multiplex PCR reads in MiXCR, one entry per CDR3 protein. The sample yields 200,000 to 250,000 distinct CDR3 sequences, about 93% seen once. Relapsing-remitting disease, either stable or active, was present in the multiple sclerosis controls, who were treatment-naive patients. Germline CDR1 and CDR2: SGHNT and YENEEA. The V end was cut by 0 bases, the J end by 4 bases, with 7 bases between. The CDR3 totals 13 residues. Points on this clonotype: Its antigen is undetermined.

This TCR derives from a human donor with multiple sclerosis. The specimen was CD8+ T cells from PBMCs. The V and J genes are TRBV11-3 and TRBJ2-7; the D gene is possibly TRBD2 (6 bases). CDR3 sequence (DNA): TGTGCCAGCAGCTTAGATAGCGGTTACGAGCAGTACTTC. Translating it yields CASSLDSGYEQYF.